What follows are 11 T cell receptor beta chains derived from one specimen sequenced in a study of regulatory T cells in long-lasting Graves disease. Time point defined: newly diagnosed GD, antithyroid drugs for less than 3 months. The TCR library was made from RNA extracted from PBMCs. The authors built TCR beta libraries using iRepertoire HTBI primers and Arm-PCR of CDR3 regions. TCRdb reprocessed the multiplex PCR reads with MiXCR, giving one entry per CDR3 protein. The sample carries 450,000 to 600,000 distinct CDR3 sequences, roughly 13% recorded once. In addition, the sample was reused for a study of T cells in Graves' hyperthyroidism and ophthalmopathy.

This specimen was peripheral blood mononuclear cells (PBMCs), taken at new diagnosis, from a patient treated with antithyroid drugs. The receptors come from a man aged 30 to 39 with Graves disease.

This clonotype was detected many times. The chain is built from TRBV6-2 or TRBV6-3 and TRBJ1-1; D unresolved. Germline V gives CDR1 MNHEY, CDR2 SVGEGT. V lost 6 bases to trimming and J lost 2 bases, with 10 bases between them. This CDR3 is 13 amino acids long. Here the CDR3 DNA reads TGTGCCAGCAGGCCGACAATTAACACTGAAGCTTTCTTT. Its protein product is CASRPTINTEAFF.

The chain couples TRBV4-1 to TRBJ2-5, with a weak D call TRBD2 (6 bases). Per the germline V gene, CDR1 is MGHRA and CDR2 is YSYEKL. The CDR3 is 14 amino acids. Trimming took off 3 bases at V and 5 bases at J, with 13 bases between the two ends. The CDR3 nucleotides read TGCGCCAGCAGCCAGGTGGGAGGAGGGGAGACCCAGTACTTC. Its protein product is CASSQVGGGETQYF.

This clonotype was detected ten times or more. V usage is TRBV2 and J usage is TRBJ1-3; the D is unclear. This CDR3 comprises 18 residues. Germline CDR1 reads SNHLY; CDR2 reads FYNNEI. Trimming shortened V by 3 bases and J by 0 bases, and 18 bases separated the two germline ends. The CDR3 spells CASSEDRNIDLSGNTIYF. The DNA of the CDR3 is TGTGCCAGCAGTGAGGATCGTAACATCGACCTCTCTGGAAACACCATATATTTT.

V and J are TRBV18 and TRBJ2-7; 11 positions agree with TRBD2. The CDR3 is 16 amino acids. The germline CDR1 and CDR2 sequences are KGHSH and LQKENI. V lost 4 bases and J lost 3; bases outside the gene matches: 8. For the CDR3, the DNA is TGTGCCAGCTCACGCATTGGGACTAGCGGATTCTACGAGCAGTACTTC. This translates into CASSRIGTSGFYEQYF. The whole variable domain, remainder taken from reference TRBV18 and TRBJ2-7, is NAGVMQNPRHLVRRRGQEARLRCSPMKGHSHVYWYRQLPEEGLKFMVYLQKENIIDESGMPKERFSAEFPKEGPSILRIQQVVRGDSAAYFCASSRIGTSGFYEQYFGPGTRLTVT.

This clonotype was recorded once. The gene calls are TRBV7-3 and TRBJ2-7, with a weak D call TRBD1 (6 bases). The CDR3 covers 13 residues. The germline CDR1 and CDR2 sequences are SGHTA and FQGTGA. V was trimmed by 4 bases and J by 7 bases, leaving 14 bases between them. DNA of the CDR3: TGTGCCAGCAGCTCAGGGGTGGGGAATGAGCAGTACTTC. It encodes CASSSGVGNEQYF.

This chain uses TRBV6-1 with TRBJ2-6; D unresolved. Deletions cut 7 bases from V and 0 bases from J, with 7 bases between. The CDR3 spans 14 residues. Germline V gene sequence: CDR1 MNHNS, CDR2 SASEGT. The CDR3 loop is CASTPFSGANVLTF. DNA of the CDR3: TGTGCCAGCACTCCGTTCTCTGGGGCCAACGTCCTGACTTTC.

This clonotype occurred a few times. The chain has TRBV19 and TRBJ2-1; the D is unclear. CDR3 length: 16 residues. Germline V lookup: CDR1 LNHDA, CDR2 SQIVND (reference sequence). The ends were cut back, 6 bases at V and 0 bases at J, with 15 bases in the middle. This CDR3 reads CASRRVRGSSYNEQFF. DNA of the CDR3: TGTGCCAGTAGACGGGTGCGCGGCAGCTCCTACAATGAGCAGTTCTTC.

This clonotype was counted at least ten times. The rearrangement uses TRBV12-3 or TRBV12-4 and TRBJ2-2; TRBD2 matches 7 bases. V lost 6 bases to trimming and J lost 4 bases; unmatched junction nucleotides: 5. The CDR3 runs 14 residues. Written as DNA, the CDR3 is TGTGCCAGCAGCCTGGGGGGGGGCACCGGGGAGCTGTTTTTT. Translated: CASSLGGGTGELFF.

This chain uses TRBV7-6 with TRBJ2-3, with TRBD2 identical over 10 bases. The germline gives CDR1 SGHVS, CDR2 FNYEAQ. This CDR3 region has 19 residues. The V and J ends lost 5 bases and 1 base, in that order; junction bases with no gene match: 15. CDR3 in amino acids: CASSNQAGGPAYGTDTQYF. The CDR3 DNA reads TGTGCCAGCAGCAATCAAGCGGGAGGGCCGGCGTATGGCACAGATACGCAGTATTTT. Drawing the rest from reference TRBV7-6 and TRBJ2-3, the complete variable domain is GAGVSQSPRYKVTKRGQDVALRCDPISGHVSLYWYRQALGQGPEFLTYFNYEAQQDKSGLPNDRFSAERPEGSISTLTIQRTEQRDSAMYRCASSNQAGGPAYGTDTQYFGPGTRLTVL.

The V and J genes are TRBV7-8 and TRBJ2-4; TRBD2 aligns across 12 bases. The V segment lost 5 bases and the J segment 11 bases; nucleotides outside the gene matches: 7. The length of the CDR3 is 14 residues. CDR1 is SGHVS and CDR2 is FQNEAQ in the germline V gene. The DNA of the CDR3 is TGTGCCAGCAGCCCCGCGGGACTAGCGGGTTTTCAGTACTTC. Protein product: CASSPAGLAGFQYF.

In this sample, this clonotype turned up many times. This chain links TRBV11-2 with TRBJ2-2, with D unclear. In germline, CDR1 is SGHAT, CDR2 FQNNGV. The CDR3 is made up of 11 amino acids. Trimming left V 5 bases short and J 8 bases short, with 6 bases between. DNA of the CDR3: TGTGCCAGCAGCAGCCCTGGGGAGCTGTTTTTT. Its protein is CASSSPGELFF.